The following is a TCR beta chain sequence with its context. The sample is drawn from a study of CXCR3-negative and CXCR3-positive naive CD8 T cells. Researchers prepared the TRB cDNA libraries using 5' RACE with UMI labels. TCRdb reprocessed the 5' RACE reads, with one entry per CDR3 protein and no DNA. The sample has 100,000 to 150,000 distinct CDR3 sequences. The sequence came from a human donor in good health. Some clones in this sample may be carry-over from other donors' samples. The sample comprised naive CXCR3- CD8+ T cells from blood. Stated subset: CD45RO-CCR7+CD27+CD95- naive CD8+ T cells lacking CXCR3 (TNR3-).

CDR3 region: CASSYGQGYYERYF. The chain has TRBV7-9 and TRBJ2-7; absent DNA, TCRdb's TRBD1 call cannot be checked. CDR1 and CDR2 from the germline V gene are SEHNR and FQNEAQ (reference sequence). The CDR3 covers 14 residues.